These 26 T cell receptor beta chains share one sample of origin, sequenced in a study of control samples from healthy donors and cancer patients. Measured with immunoSEQ multiplex PCR; TCRdb has only the in-frame clones, and not every one. The sample includes 26,000 or so clones, roughly 91% of them seen just once. Sequencing was performed on PBMCs. The receptor set was obtained from a man between 45 and 60 years old with lung cancer.

The CDR3: CSAGTANTEAFF. DNA for the CDR3: TGCAGCGCTGGGACGGCGAACACTGAAGCTTTCTTT. The chain uses TRBV29-1 and TRBJ1-1, with D possibly being TRBD1 (5 bases). The CDR3 has 12 amino acids. The germline CDR1 and CDR2 sequences are SQVTM and ANQGSEA. Trimming cost V 7 bases and J 1 base, with 10 bases left between them.

The chain recombines TRBV11-2 with TRBJ2-2, with TRBD1 identical over 10 bases. The CDR3 covers 16 residues. The V gene's germline CDR1 is SGHAT and CDR2 FQNNGV. Germline trimming cut 6 bases from V and 5 bases from J; bases unmatched to any gene: 9. This chain's CDR3 is CASRKPGQGKTGELFF. The CDR3 DNA sequence: TGTGCCAGCAGAAAACCGGGACAGGGGAAAACCGGGGAGCTGTTTTTT.

The chain is built from TRBV5-1 and TRBJ2-2; TRBD2 is a possible D gene (6 bases). CDR1 is SGHRS and CDR2 is YFSETQ in the germline V gene. The CDR3 length is 14 residues. Trimming pared 1 base from V and 4 bases from J, leaving 8 bases between. The CDR3 nucleotides read TGCGCCAGCAGCTTGCCGGAGGGCACCGGGGAGCTGTTTTTT. Protein: CASSLPEGTGELFF.

CDR3 DNA sequence: TGTGCCAGCAGCTTGTCGGAGACCCAGTACTTC. The encoded protein is CASSLSETQYF. V gene TRBV5-4 combines with J gene TRBJ2-5; D not resolved. V lost 1 base and J 5 bases, leaving 3 bases between the germline ends. The length of the CDR3 is 11 residues. Germline V lookup: CDR1 SGHNT, CDR2 YYREEE (reference sequence).

This sequence joins TRBV5-1 and TRBJ2-2, with D possibly TRBD1 on 5 matching bases. V shed 2 bases and J shed 0 bases, with 8 bases lying between them. Germline V CDR1 and CDR2: SGHRS, YFSETQ. This CDR3 contains 15 residues. The CDR3 DNA is TGCGCCAGCAGCTTCCAGGGTTCGAACACCGGGGAGCTGTTTTTT. Residues: CASSFQGSNTGELFF.

This chain uses TRBV19 with TRBJ2-3; D may be TRBD2 (7 bases). V lost 5 bases to trimming and J lost 0 bases, with 9 bases between them. Germline lookup yields CDR1 LNHDA and CDR2 SQIVND (reference sequence). CDR3 length equals 14 residues. The CDR3 here is CASSRGASTDTQYF. The CDR3 DNA sequence: TGTGCCAGTAGTCGGGGGGCTAGCACAGATACGCAGTATTTT.

This chain connects TRBV27 to TRBJ1-2; D call uncertain. The ends were cut back, 5 bases at V and 4 bases at J, with 14 bases in the middle. Germline assignment: CDR1 MNHEY and CDR2 SMNVEV (reference sequence). CDR3 length: 14 residues. This chain's CDR3 is CASSPYLGSYGYTF. CDR3 bases: TGTGCCAGCAGTCCCTACCTAGGATCCTATGGCTACACCTTC.

V is TRBV3-1 (or the pseudogene TRBV3-2) and J is TRBJ2-1; D tentatively fits TRBD1 or TRBD2 (5 bases each). Trimming took 0 bases from V and 9 from J, leaving 15 bases between them. Germline V gene data show CDR1 as LGHDT and CDR2 as YNNKEL (reference sequence). The CDR3 runs 15 residues. The CDR3 region is CASSQDLPGTGEQFF. In DNA, the CDR3 is TGTGCCAGCAGCCAAGATCTTCCGGGGACCGGTGAGCAGTTCTTC.

The chain employs TRBV5-1 and TRBJ2-3, with TRBD1 matching over 9 bases. Germline CDR1 reads SGHRS; CDR2 reads YFSETQ. The CDR3 totals 16 residues. V shed 0 bases, J shed 8 bases, and the junction held 10 bases outside the gene matches. The CDR3 coding sequence is TGCGCCAGCAGCTTGGGGCAGGGACAGGGTTCCAGTACGCAGTATTTT. Translated: CASSLGQGQGSSTQYF.

J is TRBJ1-3 and V is TRBV19; D unresolved. CDR3 length equals 15 residues. Trimming pared 5 bases from V and 0 bases from J, leaving 11 bases between. Germline V gene data show CDR1 as LNHDA and CDR2 as SQIVND (reference sequence). The CDR3 is CASSPTIDSGNTIYF. The DNA of the CDR3 is TGTGCCAGTAGTCCAACTATAGACTCTGGAAACACCATATATTTT.

The genes are TRBV7-6 and TRBJ2-1, with 15 bases fitting TRBD2. Per the germline V gene, CDR1 is SGHVS and CDR2 is FNYEAQ. The CDR3 loop spans 16 amino acids. Trimming took 5 bases from V and 6 from J; bases not matched to a gene: 5. The CDR3 DNA follows: TGTGCCAGCAGCGGACTAGCGGGGGGGCGATCCAATGAGCAGTTCTTC. It is translated as CASSGLAGGRSNEQFF. The variable domain in full, completed from reference TRBV7-6 and TRBJ2-1, reads GAGVSQSPRYKVTKRGQDVALRCDPISGHVSLYWYRQALGQGPEFLTYFNYEAQQDKSGLPNDRFSAERPEGSISTLTIQRTEQRDSAMYRCASSGLAGGRSNEQFFGPGTRLTVL.

This clone appeared a single time. V gene TRBV5-6 combines with J gene TRBJ2-5; 8 bases align to TRBD1. The CDR3 runs 15 residues. Germline loops: CDR1 SGHDT, CDR2 YYEEEE. The ends lost 4 bases at V and 4 bases at J; junction bases unmatched: 9. CDR3 in amino acids: CASSPGQGRRETQYF. CDR3 sequence (DNA): TGTGCCAGCAGCCCCGGACAGGGAAGGCGAGAGACCCAGTACTTC.

This clone was detected only once. The rearrangement uses TRBV6-6 and TRBJ1-2; a possible D gene is TRBD1 (5 bases). Germline loops: CDR1 MNHNY, CDR2 SVGAGI (reference sequence). The V end was cut by 4 bases, the J end by 0 bases, with 6 bases between. This CDR3 spans 13 amino acids. CDR3 region: CASSLDTNYGYTF. CDR3 DNA: TGTGCCAGCAGTTTGGACACTAACTATGGCTACACCTTC.

The rearrangement links TRBV6-2 or TRBV6-3 to TRBJ1-5; the D gene is possibly TRBD1 (5 bases). Per germline, CDR1 MNHEY and CDR2 SVGEGT. This CDR3 contains 16 residues. V was pared by 2 bases and J by 6 bases, with 17 bases between. The CDR3 DNA follows: TGTGCCAGCAGTTACCCGTTGTCGGGGGGAGGTCAGCCCCAGCATTTT. It specifies CASSYPLSGGGQPQHF.

The genes are TRBV29-1 and TRBJ1-5; tentative D call: TRBD1 (5 bases). Germline V gives CDR1 SQVTM, CDR2 ANQGSEA. This CDR3 spans 12 amino acids. Between the trimmed V and J ends, which lost 4 bases and 3 bases, there was a span of 7 bases. CDR3 region: CSVARDNQPQHF. CDR3 DNA: TGCAGCGTTGCCAGGGACAATCAGCCCCAGCATTTT.

V and J are TRBV9 and TRBJ2-3; D may be TRBD1 (5 bases). Germline CDR1 is SGDLS and CDR2 is YYNGEE. With 7 bases removed from V and 1 base from J, the gap between germline ends came to 10 bases. The CDR3 has 13 amino acids. The CDR3 DNA follows: TGTGCCAGCGGAAGGGGCGGCACAGATACGCAGTATTTT. This translates into CASGRGGTDTQYF. Drawing the rest from reference TRBV9 and TRBJ2-3, the complete variable domain is DSGVTQTPKHLITATGQRVTLRCSPRSGDLSVYWYQQSLDQGLQFLIQYYNGEERAKGNILERFSAQQFPDLHSELNLSSLELGDSALYFCASGRGGTDTQYFGPGTRLTVL.

The J gene is TRBJ2-1, the V gene TRBV6-4; 10 bases are shared with TRBD2. The V and J ends lost 6 bases and 7 bases, in that order; junction bases with no gene match: 3. The CDR3 contains 13 residues. Germline CDR1 and CDR2: MRHNA and SNTAGT. The CDR3 bases are TGTGCCAGCAGGGAAGCGGGGGGGAATGAGCAGTTCTTC. Residues: CASREAGGNEQFF.

This sequence joins TRBV4-1 and TRBJ2-7; the match to TRBD2 covers 9 bases. V gave up 2 bases and J gave up 1 base; unmatched junction bases: 0. CDR3 length equals 14 residues. Germline CDR1 reads MGHRA; CDR2 reads YSYEKL. CDR3 in amino acids: CASSQLAGSYEQYF. DNA for the CDR3: TGCGCCAGCAGCCAACTAGCGGGATCCTACGAGCAGTACTTC.

Remarks on this clone: This sample also contains other DNA sequences that code for the same CDR3. The J gene is TRBJ2-1, the V gene TRBV18; TRBD1 aligns across 7 bases. V was clipped by 5 bases and J by 7 bases; unmatched bases: 5. From germline, CDR1 is KGHSH and CDR2 LQKENI. CDR3 size: 13 residues. CDR3 nucleotides: TGTGCCAGCTCAGTCGGGACAGTTAATGAGCAGTTCTTC. It translates to CASSVGTVNEQFF.

A single count supports this clone. The chain is built from TRBV2 and TRBJ2-3; maybe TRBD1 (5 bases). The CDR3 has 13 amino acids. The germline V gene has CDR1 SNHLY and CDR2 FYNNEI. Trimming cost V 6 bases and J 8 bases, with 15 bases left between them. The CDR3 loop reads CASRPLIGATQYF. The CDR3 bases are TGTGCCAGCAGACCCCTGATTGGGGCTACGCAGTATTTT.

This chain connects TRBV15 to TRBJ1-1; D unresolved. The V gene lost 5 bases and the J gene lost 4 bases, with 14 bases spanning the gap. This CDR3 has 14 residues. Looked up from germline, CDR1 is LNHNV and CDR2 is YYDKDF (reference sequence). As DNA, the CDR3 is TGTGCCACCAGCGGCCAATTGGGCAGCACTGAAGCTTTCTTT. This sequence encodes CATSGQLGSTEAFF.

The chain combines TRBV28 with TRBJ1-2, with TRBD1 as a possible D gene (6 bases). Germline V gives CDR1 MDHEN, CDR2 SYDVKM. The CDR3 consists of 16 residues. V shed 5 bases and J shed 3 bases, with 19 bases lying between them. The chain's CDR3 is CASSPPGQAPYYGYTF. The CDR3, as DNA: TGTGCCAGCAGTCCCCCGGGACAAGCCCCTTACTATGGCTACACCTTC.

The DNA of the CDR3 is TGTGCCAGCTCGAATAGGGAAGGTACTGAAGCTTTCTTT. Residues: CASSNREGTEAFF. This chain connects TRBV18 to TRBJ1-1; D is unclear. In germline, CDR1 is KGHSH, CDR2 LQKENI. V lost 6 bases, J lost 5 bases, and 13 bases lay in between. CDR3 length equals 13 residues.

J is TRBJ2-3 and V is TRBV5-5; D remains unclear. Germline V CDR1 and CDR2: SGHKS, YYEKEE (reference sequence). The CDR3 has 12 amino acids. Deletions cut 3 bases from V and 2 bases from J, with 4 bases between. The CDR3 spells CASSSHTDTQYF. As DNA, the CDR3 is TGTGCCAGCAGCTCTCACACAGATACGCAGTATTTT.

This clone was counted a single time. The chain links TRBV5-1 to TRBJ1-3; no reliable D call. This CDR3 has 14 residues. Trimming took 0 bases from V and 4 from J, leaving 8 bases between them. The germline V gene has CDR1 SGHRS and CDR2 YFSETQ. CDR3 residues: CASSLERTGNTIYF. The DNA for the CDR3 is TGCGCCAGCAGCTTGGAGAGAACCGGAAACACCATATATTTT.

V is TRBV19 and J is TRBJ2-7; TRBD2 agrees at 10 bases. From germline, CDR1 is LNHDA and CDR2 SQIVND (reference sequence). The CDR3 is 15 residues long. V shed 4 bases, J shed 4 bases, and the junction held 7 bases outside the gene matches. CDR3 in DNA: TGTGCCAGTAGTAGGAGGGGACTAGCGCAATACGAGCAGTACTTC. It is translated as CASSRRGLAQYEQYF.